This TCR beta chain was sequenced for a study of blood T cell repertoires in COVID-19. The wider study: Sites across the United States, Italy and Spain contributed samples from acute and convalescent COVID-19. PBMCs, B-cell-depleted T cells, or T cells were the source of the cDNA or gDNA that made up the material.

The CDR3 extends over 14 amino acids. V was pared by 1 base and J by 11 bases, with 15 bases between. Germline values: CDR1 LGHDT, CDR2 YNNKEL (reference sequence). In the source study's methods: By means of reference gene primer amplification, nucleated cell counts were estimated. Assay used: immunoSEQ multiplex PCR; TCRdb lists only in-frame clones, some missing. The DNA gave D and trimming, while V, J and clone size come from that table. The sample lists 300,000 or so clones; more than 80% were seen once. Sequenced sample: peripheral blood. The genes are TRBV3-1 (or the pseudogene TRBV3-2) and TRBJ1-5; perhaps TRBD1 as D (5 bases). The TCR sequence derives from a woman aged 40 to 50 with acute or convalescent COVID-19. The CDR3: CASSQAVSPGAQHF. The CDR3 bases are TGTGCCAGCAGCCAAGCGGTATCCCCGGGGGCCCAGCATTTT.